The rows below give T cell receptor beta chains drawn from one sample of a study of cytomegalovirus exposure and HLA in healthy donors. Sequencing used immunoSEQ multiplex PCR; TCRdb keeps in-frame clones, though not all of them. This sample has about 360,000 clones, with just over 85% found just once. Sequenced material: PBMCs. Every receptor here comes from a woman aged 18-29 years in good health and CMV-seronegative. The CDR3 runs from the conserved cysteine through the conserved F or W. A D gene is named only where the DNA matches it firmly. Size values are once, few and many counts, or a class for expanded clones, and some rows have none.

size | D | J | V | CDR3 | DNA
NA | NA | TRBJ2-7 | TRBV28 | CASGVRGAWYEQYF | TGTGCCAGTGGGGTTCGGGGGGCCTGGTACGAGCAGTACTTC
NA | NA | TRBJ2-5 | TRBV2 | CASSEALGLETQYF | TGTGCCAGCAGTGAAGCGTTGGGCCTGGAGACCCAGTACTTC
NA | TRBD1 | TRBJ1-1 | TRBV7-8 | CASSFRTGYTEAFF | TGTGCCAGCAGCTTTCGGACAGGGTACACTGAAGCTTTCTTT
NA | NA | TRBJ2-7 | TRBV4-2 | CASSPAGEYEQYF | TGTGCCAGCAGCCCTGCTGGGGAGTACGAGCAGTACTTC
NA | NA | TRBJ2-1 | TRBV9 | CASSVGGWVYNEQFF | TGTGCCAGCAGCGTTGGAGGGTGGGTCTACAATGAGCAGTTCTTC
NA | NA | TRBJ1-2 | TRBV6-1 | CASSSRDGRTF | TGTGCCAGCAGTTCGAGGGACGGGAGGACCTTC
NA | TRBD1 | TRBJ2-3 | TRBV2 | CASSGTGGLTDTQYF | TGTGCCAGCAGTGGGACAGGGGGTCTCACAGATACGCAGTATTTT
NA | TRBD1 | TRBJ1-2 | TRBV30 | CAWSATGGDGYTF | TGTGCCTGGAGTGCCACAGGGGGCGATGGCTACACCTTC
NA | TRBD2 | TRBJ2-2 | TRBV5-1 | CASSHSSLAGGRRELFF | TGCGCCAGCAGCCATTCATCGCTAGCGGGAGGAAGAAGGGAGCTGTTTTTT
NA | TRBD1 | TRBJ1-5 | TRBV28 | CASRHRDRGLNQPQHF | TGTGCCAGCAGACATAGGGACAGGGGACTTAATCAGCCCCAGCATTTT
once | NA | TRBJ2-7 | TRBV7-6 | CASSLGQGLYEQYF | TGTGCCAGCAGCTTAGGGCAGGGCCTATACGAGCAGTACTTC
once | NA | TRBJ1-6 | TRBV11-2 | CASSFGRDNSPLHF | TGTGCCAGCAGCTTTGGGAGGGATAATTCACCCCTCCACTTT
NA | TRBD2 | TRBJ2-4 | TRBV5-6 | CASSGGLAGGVIQYF | TGTGCCAGCAGCGGGGGACTAGCGGGAGGAGTAATTCAGTACTTC
NA | TRBD2 | TRBJ2-5 | TRBV27 | CASSFGTSGRIETQYF | TGTGCCAGCAGTTTCGGGACTAGCGGGAGAATAGAGACCCAGTACTTC